This passage covers 3 T cell receptor beta chains from one sample sequenced in a study of T cell changes during pregnancy in multiple sclerosis. TCRdb's table, derived via immunoSEQ multiplex PCR, lists solely in-frame clones and lacks some. The sample includes 45,000 or so clones, roughly 90% of them seen just once. Sequenced here: CD8+ T cells from peripheral blood mononuclear cells, sampled in the second trimester of pregnancy. The receptors come from a female donor with multiple sclerosis, enrolled in a pregnancy study.

The chain combines TRBV6-4 with TRBJ2-6, with D unresolved. Germline V CDR1 and CDR2: MRHNA, SNTAGT. This CDR3 is 14 amino acids long. Trimming pared 5 bases from V and 0 bases from J, leaving 5 bases between. The CDR3 DNA reads as TGTGCCAGCAGTCAAATCTCTGGGGCCAACGTCCTGACTTTC. It encodes CASSQISGANVLTF.

The CDR3 sequence: CASSEYIGTGTEAFF. As DNA, the CDR3 is TGTGCCAGCAGTGAATATATCGGGACAGGCACTGAAGCTTTCTTT. V usage is TRBV25-1 and J usage is TRBJ1-1; TRBD1 matches 8 bases. This CDR3 has 15 residues. Germline V gives CDR1 MGHDK, CDR2 SYGVNS. V shed 0 bases and J 4 bases; nucleotides not matched to a gene: 4.

The J gene is TRBJ2-3, the V gene TRBV9; D is possibly TRBD2 (6 bases). Germline loops: CDR1 SGDLS, CDR2 YYNGEE. The CDR3 contains 14 residues. V was pared by 0 bases and J by 2 bases, with 7 bases between. In nucleotides, the CDR3 is TGTGCCAGCAGCGTAGCGGGGGTCACAGATACGCAGTATTTT. It specifies CASSVAGVTDTQYF.